The T cell receptor (beta chain) under discussion was sequenced for a study of T cell changes during pregnancy in multiple sclerosis. Using immunoSEQ multiplex PCR, the repertoire was profiled, and TCRdb retains in-frame clones only, with some absent. The sample holds 30,000 to 40,000 clones, roughly 90% seen once. This CDR3 is 13 amino acids long. V lost 6 bases and J 5 bases, leaving 13 bases between the germline ends. CDR1 SNHLY and CDR2 FYNNEI come from the germline V gene. The sample was CD4+ T cells from peripheral blood mononuclear cells, taken before pregnancy. This sequence originates from a female donor with multiple sclerosis, enrolled in a pregnancy study. The J gene is TRBJ1-1, the V gene TRBV2, with D maybe TRBD1 (5 bases). CDR3 in DNA: TGTGCCAGCAGCGCTCAGGGTGAGACTGAAGCTTTCTTT. Translating gives CASSAQGETEAFF.